A few counts support the clone carrying this T cell receptor (beta chain). The antigen remains unidentified. Time point given: late sampling 161 to 241 days after vaccination in a few convalescent patients. Documented treatment: approximately nine-day PBMC culture with coronavirus spike peptide pools or control peptides (ViraFEST assay). The sample is drawn from a study of vaccination and CD4 T cells after COVID-19. Study overall: Post-vaccination specimens were collected at a median of about 70 days following dose two (range 14 to 241). Controls used CEFX viral epitopes (positive), HIV-1 Nef peptides (negative), or no peptide.

Germline V gene data show CDR1 as SEHNR and CDR2 as FQNEAQ (reference sequence). V lost 3 bases, J lost 1 base, and 12 bases lay in between. The CDR3 spans 15 residues. Study-wide results and caveats: Median SARS-CoV-2-reactive clonotype numbers rose nonsignificantly, about 21 to 38.

Once obtained from cultured CD4+ T cells, the DNA was sequenced using the Oncomine TCR Beta short-read assay. One entry per CDR3 protein, called by TCRdb with MiXCR from the PCR reads. This sample yields approximately 23,000 distinct CDR3 sequences, of which roughly two fifths are seen a single time; roughly 29% belongs to the top ten. The material sequenced was CD4+ T cells from blood, cultured in vitro, taken about 7 months after SARS-CoV-2 vaccination. This rearrangement joins TRBV7-9 to TRBJ1-1; D is perhaps TRBD1 (6 bases). The receptor comes from a human donor who had recovered from COVID-19. The CDR3 coding sequence is TGTGCCAGCAGCTTGGTACAGGGAGGGAACACTGAAGCTTTCTTT. Protein product: CASSLVQGGNTEAFF.